Following are 31 T cell receptor beta chains from one sample sequenced in a study of shared clonotypes between healthy human individuals. Produced via immunoSEQ multiplex PCR; TCRdb's table is partial and in-frame only. There are around 500,000 clones in the sample; over 60% occur only once, and 13% lies in the top ten. Sequencing was performed on PBMCs. These receptors originate from a woman aged 35 to 49 in good health. Some clones in this sample may be carry-over from other donors' samples.

This sequence joins TRBV19 and TRBJ2-3; 10 bases fit TRBD1. In germline, CDR1 is LNHDA, CDR2 SQIVND (reference sequence). V shed 1 base, J shed 0 bases, and the junction held 4 bases outside the gene matches. The CDR3 contains 17 residues. The CDR3 sequence is CASSIGGTGDSTDTQYF. The CDR3 DNA is TGTGCCAGTAGTATAGGCGGGACAGGGGATAGCACAGATACGCAGTATTTT.

The chain employs TRBV29-1 and TRBJ1-2, with D possibly being TRBD1 (5 bases). V lost 4 bases to trimming and J lost 7 bases, with 19 bases between them. CDR3 length equals 14 residues. The V gene's germline CDR1 is SQVTM and CDR2 ANQGSEA. As DNA, the CDR3 is TGCAGCGTTGTACAGGCAGTAGGGAGTAGTGGCTACACCTTC. Its protein is CSVVQAVGSSGYTF.

The V call is TRBV7-2, the J call TRBJ1-5; no clear D. Trimming shortened V by 1 base and J by 6 bases, and 10 bases separated the two germline ends. Germline CDR1 and CDR2: SGHTA and FQGNSA. The CDR3 runs to 14 residues. Here the CDR3 DNA reads TGTGCCAGCAGCTTAGTGGGGTACGGTCAGCCCCAGCATTTT. Its protein is CASSLVGYGQPQHF.

The V call is TRBV29-1, the J call TRBJ2-3; D remains ambiguous. Germline V gene data show CDR1 as SQVTM and CDR2 as ANQGSEA. Trimming took off 5 bases at V and 2 bases at J, with 14 bases between the two ends. There are 14 residues in the CDR3. The CDR3 spells CSVKPRHATDTQYF. The CDR3 coding sequence is TGCAGCGTTAAACCTAGACACGCCACAGATACGCAGTATTTT.

The chain carries TRBV14 and TRBJ2-1; 8 bases line up with TRBD1. After removal of 7 bases from V and 8 bases from J, the junction contained 7 bases not matched to a gene. The germline V gene has CDR1 SGHDN and CDR2 FVKESK. The CDR3 is 13 amino acids. In nucleotides, the CDR3 is TGTGCCAGCACTGGGACGACAGGGGATGAGCAGTTCTTC. Its translation is CASTGTTGDEQFF.

The V and J genes are TRBV4-3 and TRBJ2-1, with 8 nucleotides matching TRBD1. This CDR3 spans 14 amino acids. With 5 bases clipped from V and 5 bases from J, the junction kept 5 bases outside the gene matches. Germline CDR1 is LGHNA and CDR2 is YSLEER. This CDR3 is CASSWRTGNNEQFF. DNA for the CDR3: TGCGCCAGCAGCTGGAGGACAGGGAACAATGAGCAGTTCTTC.

The chain is built from TRBV27 and TRBJ2-7, with no clear D. Trimming left V 0 bases short and J 4 bases short, with 7 bases between. The CDR3 sequence is 13 residues long. The germline CDR1 and CDR2 sequences are MNHEY and SMNVEV (reference sequence). The CDR3 reads CASSLSQKYEQYF. The DNA of the CDR3 is TGTGCCAGCAGTTTATCCCAGAAATACGAGCAGTACTTC.

The chain combines TRBV11-3 with TRBJ2-3; 13 bases are shared with TRBD2. CDR1 is SGHNT and CDR2 is YENEEA in the germline V gene. The CDR3 has 16 residues. Trimming removed 5 bases from V and 4 bases from J; junction bases left unmatched: 6. This chain's CDR3 is CASSPGLAGAPDTQYF. The DNA of the CDR3 is TGTGCCAGCAGCCCCGGACTAGCGGGAGCGCCAGATACGCAGTATTTT.

This clone occurred once. This chain joins TRBV29-1 and TRBJ2-6; the D gene is possibly TRBD1 (6 bases). V was shortened by 5 bases and J by 0 bases, with 14 bases between the two germline ends. Germline CDR1 and CDR2: SQVTM and ANQGSEA. The CDR3 loop spans 16 amino acids. The CDR3 coding sequence is TGCAGCGTTTCCCGGGACATAGACTCTGGGGCCAACGTCCTGACTTTC. Translating it yields CSVSRDIDSGANVLTF.

The chain has TRBV5-1 and TRBJ2-3, with TRBD2 identical over 12 bases. Germline CDR1 and CDR2: SGHRS and YFSETQ. The CDR3 extends over 17 amino acids. V was clipped by 0 bases and J by 6 bases; unmatched bases: 8. The CDR3 bases are TGCGCCAGCAGCTTGGCCGAGCTAGCGGGAGGGTATGATACGCAGTATTTT. Translation gives CASSLAELAGGYDTQYF.

The chain couples TRBV7-6 to TRBJ2-2; D is possibly TRBD1 (5 bases). The CDR3 length is 15 residues. Germline-derived CDR1 and CDR2 are SGHVS and FNYEAQ. Trimming removed 2 bases at V and 4 bases at J, with 11 bases between. The CDR3 sequence: CASSLNQGITGELFF. The DNA for the CDR3 is TGTGCCAGCAGCTTAAACCAGGGCATCACCGGGGAGCTGTTTTTT.

The V gene is TRBV5-6, the J gene TRBJ2-1, with a weak D call TRBD2 (5 bases). This CDR3 is 15 amino acids long. Germline V gives CDR1 SGHDT, CDR2 YYEEEE. V gave up 0 bases and J gave up 2 bases, with 9 bases separating them. The CDR3 coding sequence is TGTGCCAGCAGCTTGGGGGCGAGGGCCTACAATGAGCAGTTCTTC. Translated, it gives CASSLGARAYNEQFF.

The V gene is TRBV7-3, the J gene TRBJ1-1, with D unresolved. The CDR3 covers 14 residues. V was cut by 5 bases and J by 6 bases, with 16 bases left in between. The V gene's germline CDR1 is SGHTA and CDR2 FQGTGA. The CDR3 here is CASSARGGRAEAFF. In DNA form, the CDR3 reads TGTGCCAGCAGCGCTCGGGGTGGGAGGGCTGAAGCTTTCTTT.

The chain couples TRBV19 to TRBJ1-2; 8 bases fit TRBD1. This CDR3 is built from 15 residues. Germline-derived CDR1 and CDR2 are LNHDA and SQIVND (reference sequence). The junction had 5 bases not matched to a gene; V was cut back by 3 bases and J by 2 bases. The DNA for the CDR3 is TGTGCCAGTAGTATCCGGCGGACAGGGAACTATGGCTACACCTTC. Translating gives CASSIRRTGNYGYTF.

Concerning this clone: One junction end does not reproduce the germline sequence, and a read error may be involved. The genes are TRBV5-4 and TRBJ2-5; unclear D gene. Per the germline V gene, CDR1 is SGHNT and CDR2 is YYREEE (reference sequence). There are 15 residues in the CDR3. The CDR3, as DNA: TGTGCCTGCAGCCGCCCAGATACGGTACAAGAGACCCAGCACTTC. It specifies CACSRPDTVQETQHF. Full variable domain (rest looked up from reference TRBV5-4 and TRBJ2-5): ETGVTQSPTHLIKTRGQQVTLRCSSQSGHNTVSWYQQALGQGPQFIFQYYREEENGRGNFPPRFSGLQFPNYSSELNVNALELDDSALYLCACSRPDTVQETQHFGPGTRLLVL.

This clone was found once. V usage is TRBV19 and J usage is TRBJ2-1; D call uncertain. This CDR3 comprises 12 residues. V lost 2 bases and J lost 4, with 3 bases in between. CDR1 and CDR2 from the germline V gene are LNHDA and SQIVND (reference sequence). The CDR3 loop is CASSITYNEQFF. Written as DNA, the CDR3 is TGTGCCAGTAGTATAACGTACAATGAGCAGTTCTTC.

A note on this clone: A much larger clone lies a single base off, so this may be a read error. V is TRBV30 and J is TRBJ2-7; 11 bases are shared with TRBD2. The CDR3 is 14 residues long. CDR1 and CDR2 from the germline V gene are GTSNPN and SVGIG (reference sequence). J gave up 9 bases and V 0 bases, and 7 bases lay outside the gene matches. In DNA form, the CDR3 reads TGTGCCTGGAGTGTGACTAGCGGGACGGACGGGCAGTACTTC. Translation gives CAWSVTSGTDGQYF.

This sequence joins TRBV5-4 and TRBJ1-2; no clear D gene. CDR1 and CDR2 from the germline V gene are SGHNT and YYREEE (reference sequence). This CDR3 is built from 15 residues. Trimming removed 1 base from V and 2 bases from J, with 12 bases in between. The chain's CDR3 is CASSLHRTANYGYTF. CDR3 sequence (DNA): TGTGCCAGCAGCTTGCACCGGACGGCAAACTATGGCTACACCTTC.

In this sample, this clone turned up once. The chain combines TRBV7-9 with TRBJ2-7, with no clear D. The CDR3 spans 16 residues. The germline V and J ends were trimmed by 3 bases and 4 bases, with 19 bases remaining between them. In germline, CDR1 is SEHNR, CDR2 FQNEAQ (reference sequence). DNA for the CDR3: TGTGCCAGCAGCTTGGCCACCGGAAACGTTCGGTACGAGCAGTACTTC. Translation gives CASSLATGNVRYEQYF.

The genes are TRBV5-1 and TRBJ2-2; D gene ambiguous. Trimming stripped 5 bases from V and 5 bases from J, with 16 bases between. Germline-derived CDR1 and CDR2 are SGHRS and YFSETQ. This CDR3 contains 15 residues. The CDR3 DNA sequence: TGCGCCAGCAGACCCGCCCGGGTGGGAACCGGGGAGCTGTTTTTT. It translates to CASRPARVGTGELFF.

The chain carries TRBV7-6 and TRBJ2-7; D possibly corresponds to TRBD2 (5 bases). The V end lost 1 base, the J end lost 7 bases, and 14 bases lay between the germline ends. The CDR3 spans 14 residues. Germline assignment: CDR1 SGHVS and CDR2 FNYEAQ. The CDR3 region has the DNA TGTGCCAGCAGCTTAGTTCATGTAGGGAGTGAGCAGTACTTC. It translates to CASSLVHVGSEQYF.

The gene calls are TRBV4-1 and TRBJ2-7; the match to TRBD2 covers 10 bases. This CDR3 is 18 amino acids long. V shed 0 bases, J shed 0 bases, and the junction held 8 bases outside the gene matches. Germline loops: CDR1 MGHRA, CDR2 YSYEKL. The CDR3 sequence: CASSQDELAGLNSYEQYF. The CDR3 region has the DNA TGCGCCAGCAGCCAAGATGAACTAGCGGGACTGAACTCCTACGAGCAGTACTTC.

The chain employs TRBV7-9 and TRBJ2-7, with D possibly matching TRBD2 (5 bases). CDR3 length: 13 residues. The V end was cut by 5 bases, the J end by 1 base, with 9 bases between. CDR1 is SEHNR, CDR2 FQNEAQ, per germline (reference sequence). CDR3 sequence reads: CASSLGLSYEQYF. The DNA of the CDR3 is TGTGCCAGCAGCCTAGGACTTTCCTACGAGCAGTACTTC.

V is TRBV28 and J is TRBJ1-5; D remains unclear. With 4 bases removed from V and 9 bases from J, the gap between germline ends came to 22 bases. Germline V gives CDR1 MDHEN, CDR2 SYDVKM. The CDR3 length is 16 residues. The CDR3 is CASSSPQRLGFRPQHF. Here the CDR3 DNA reads TGTGCCAGCAGTTCACCCCAGAGATTAGGGTTCCGGCCCCAGCATTTT. The full variable domain, its missing parts supplied by reference TRBV28 and TRBJ1-5, is DVKVTQSSRYLVKRTGEKVFLECVQDMDHENMFWYRQDPGLGLRLIYFSYDVKMKEKGDIPEGYSVSREKKERFSLILESASTNQTSMYLCASSSPQRLGFRPQHFGDGTRLSIL.

This chain connects TRBV30 to TRBJ2-1; 7 positions match TRBD1. Unmatched junction bases numbered 6, after V lost 2 bases and J lost 2 bases. The CDR3 has 15 amino acids. Germline V gene sequence: CDR1 GTSNPN, CDR2 SVGIG (reference sequence). The CDR3 bases are TGTGCCTGGAGTCTCAGGGGGTTCGCCTACAATGAGCAGTTCTTC. It translates to CAWSLRGFAYNEQFF.

This clone was counted between two and nine times. V gene TRBV28 combines with J gene TRBJ1-1, with D possibly being TRBD1 (5 bases). The V end lost 7 bases, the J end lost 5 bases, and 14 bases lay between the germline ends. The CDR3 extends over 13 amino acids. In germline, CDR1 is MDHEN, CDR2 SYDVKM. CDR3 bases: TGTGCCAGCAAAAAGGGAGGGGTAACTGAAGCTTTCTTT. It is translated as CASKKGGVTEAFF.

The count of this clone is one. V and J are TRBV29-1 and TRBJ2-7, with 11 bases fitting TRBD1. V lost 6 bases, J lost 4 bases, and 5 bases stayed unmatched. CDR1 and CDR2 from the germline V gene are SQVTM and ANQGSEA. This CDR3 is built from 13 residues. The CDR3 protein is CSVKGQGAYEQYF. As DNA, the CDR3 is TGCAGCGTAAAAGGACAGGGGGCGTACGAGCAGTACTTC.

DNA for the CDR3: TGTGCCAGCTCACCGATCGGGACTAGCGGGAGTCTCGGGGGGTCCTACAATGAGCAGTTCTTC. It encodes CASSPIGTSGSLGGSYNEQFF. The chain couples TRBV18 to TRBJ2-1, with TRBD2 matching over 14 bases. CDR1 is KGHSH and CDR2 is LQKENI in the germline V gene. V lost 3 bases to trimming and J lost 1 base; unmatched junction nucleotides: 14. The CDR3 consists of 21 residues.

The chain uses TRBV30 and TRBJ1-1; 8 bases match TRBD1. This CDR3 is 13 amino acids long. J lost 5 bases, V lost 7 bases, and 9 bases had no gene match. Germline V gene lookup returns CDR1 GTSNPN and CDR2 SVGIG (reference sequence). DNA of the CDR3: TGTGCCTACCAAACAGGGGGGGTAACTGAAGCTTTCTTT. It specifies CAYQTGGVTEAFF.

V usage is TRBV19 and J usage is TRBJ1-5; no clear D gene. The CDR3 is 15 residues long. Germline values: CDR1 LNHDA, CDR2 SQIVND (reference sequence). V was trimmed by 3 bases and J by 5 bases, leaving 14 bases between them. CDR3 sequence: CASSIAWGPHQPQHF. Written as DNA, the CDR3 is TGTGCCAGTAGTATCGCCTGGGGTCCCCATCAGCCCCAGCATTTT.

The V gene is TRBV19, the J gene TRBJ1-2; D possibly corresponds to TRBD1 (6 bases). Per germline, CDR1 LNHDA and CDR2 SQIVND (reference sequence). This CDR3 is 13 amino acids long. The V end lost 5 bases, the J end lost 4 bases, and 11 bases lay between the germline ends. The CDR3 sequence: CASSPQGFYGYTF. In DNA, the CDR3 is TGTGCCAGTAGTCCACAGGGATTCTATGGCTACACCTTC.